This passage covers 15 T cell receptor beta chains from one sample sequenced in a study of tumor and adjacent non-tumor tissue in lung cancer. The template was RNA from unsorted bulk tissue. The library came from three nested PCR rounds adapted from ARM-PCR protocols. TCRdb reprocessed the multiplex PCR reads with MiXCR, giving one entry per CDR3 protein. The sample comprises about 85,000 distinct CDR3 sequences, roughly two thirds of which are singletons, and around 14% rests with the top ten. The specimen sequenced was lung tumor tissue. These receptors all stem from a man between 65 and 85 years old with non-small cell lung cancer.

The CDR3 sequence is CANSRGGLANTGELFF. CDR3 nucleotides: TGCGCGAACAGCCGGGGGGGGCTAGCAAACACCGGGGAGCTGTTTTTT. V usage is TRBV4-1 and J usage is TRBJ2-2, with TRBD2 matching over 8 bases. CDR3 length equals 16 residues. Germline V gene lookup returns CDR1 MGHRA and CDR2 YSYEKL.

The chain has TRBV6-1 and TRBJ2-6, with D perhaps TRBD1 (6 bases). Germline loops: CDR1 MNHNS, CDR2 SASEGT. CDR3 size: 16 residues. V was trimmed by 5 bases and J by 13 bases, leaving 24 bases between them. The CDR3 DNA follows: TGTGCCAGCAGTACCGAGGACAGCTCTGGGGCCATGGTCCTGACTTTC. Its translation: CASSTEDSSGAMVLTF.

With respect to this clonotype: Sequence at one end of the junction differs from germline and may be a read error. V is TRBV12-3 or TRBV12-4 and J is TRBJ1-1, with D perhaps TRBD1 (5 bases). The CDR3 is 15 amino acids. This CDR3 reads CASSIGGKGNTETFF. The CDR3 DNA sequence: TGTGCCAGCAGTATCGGCGGAAAGGGGAACACTGAAACTTTCTTT.

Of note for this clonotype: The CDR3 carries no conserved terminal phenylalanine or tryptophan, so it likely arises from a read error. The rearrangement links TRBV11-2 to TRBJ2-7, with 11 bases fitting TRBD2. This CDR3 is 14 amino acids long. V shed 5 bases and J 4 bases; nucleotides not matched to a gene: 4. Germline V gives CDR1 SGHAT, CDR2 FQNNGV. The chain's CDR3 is CASSLRTSGYEQYL. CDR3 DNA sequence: TGTGCCAGCAGCCTGAGGACTAGCGGGTACGAGCAGTACCTC.

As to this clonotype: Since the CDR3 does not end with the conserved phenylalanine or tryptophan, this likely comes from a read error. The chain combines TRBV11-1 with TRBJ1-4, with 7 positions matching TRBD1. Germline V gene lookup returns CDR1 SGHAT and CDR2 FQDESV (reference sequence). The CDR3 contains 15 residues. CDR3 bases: TGTGTCAGCAGCTTGAACAGGGGAACTAATGAAAAACTGTTTCTT. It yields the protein CVSSLNRGTNEKLFL.

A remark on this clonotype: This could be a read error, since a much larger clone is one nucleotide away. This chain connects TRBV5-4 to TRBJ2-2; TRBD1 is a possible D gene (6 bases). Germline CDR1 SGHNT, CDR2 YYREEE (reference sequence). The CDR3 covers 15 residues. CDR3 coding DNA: TGTACCAGCAGATACGACAGGATCGGCACCGGGGAGCTGTTTTTT. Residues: CTSRYDRIGTGELFF.

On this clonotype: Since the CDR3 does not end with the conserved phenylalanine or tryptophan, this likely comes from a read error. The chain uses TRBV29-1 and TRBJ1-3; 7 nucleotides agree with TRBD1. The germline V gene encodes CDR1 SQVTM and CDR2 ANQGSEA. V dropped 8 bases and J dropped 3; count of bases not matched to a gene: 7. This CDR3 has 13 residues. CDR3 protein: CSIGGGFGNTIYL. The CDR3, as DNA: TGCAGCATCGGAGGGGGCTTTGGAAACACCATATATCTT.

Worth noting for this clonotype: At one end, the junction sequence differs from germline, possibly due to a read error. For the CDR3, the DNA is TGCAGCGGAAGAGCCGGACAGCTTAATCAGTCCCAGCATTTT. It specifies CSGRAGQLNQSQHF. V gene TRBV29-1 combines with J gene TRBJ1-5, with D possibly being TRBD1 (6 bases). The V gene's germline CDR1 is SQVTM and CDR2 ANQGSEA. The CDR3 sequence is 14 residues long. The full variable domain, in which reference TRBV29-1 and TRBJ1-5 provide the parts outside the CDR3, is SAVISQKPSRDICQRGTSLTIQCQVDSQVTMMFWYRQQPGQSLTLIATANQGSEATYESGFVIDKFPISRPNLTFSTLTVSNMSPEDSSIYLCSGRAGQLNQSQHFGDGTRLSIL.

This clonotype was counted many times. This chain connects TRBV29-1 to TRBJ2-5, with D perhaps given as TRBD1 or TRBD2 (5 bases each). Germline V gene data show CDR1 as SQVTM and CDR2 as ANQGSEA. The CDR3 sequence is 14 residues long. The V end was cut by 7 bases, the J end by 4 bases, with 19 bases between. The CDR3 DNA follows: TGCAGCGCCGGGTGGAGAGGGGTGGGAGAGACCCAGTACTTC. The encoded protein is CSAGWRGVGETQYF.

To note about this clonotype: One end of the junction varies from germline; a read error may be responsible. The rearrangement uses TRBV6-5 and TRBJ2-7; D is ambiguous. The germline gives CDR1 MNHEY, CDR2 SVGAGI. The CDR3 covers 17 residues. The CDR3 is CASSYTKGAASSYEQYF. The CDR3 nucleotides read TGTGCAAGCAGTTACACCAAAGGCGCGGCGTCCTCCTACGAGCAGTACTTC.

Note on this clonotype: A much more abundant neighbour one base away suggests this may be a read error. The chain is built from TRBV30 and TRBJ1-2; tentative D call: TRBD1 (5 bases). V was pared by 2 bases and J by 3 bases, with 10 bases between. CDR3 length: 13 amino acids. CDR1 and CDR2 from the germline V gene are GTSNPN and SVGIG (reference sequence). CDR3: CAWSSGHYYGYTF. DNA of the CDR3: TGTGCCTGGAGTTCCGGACATTACTATGGCTACACCTTC.

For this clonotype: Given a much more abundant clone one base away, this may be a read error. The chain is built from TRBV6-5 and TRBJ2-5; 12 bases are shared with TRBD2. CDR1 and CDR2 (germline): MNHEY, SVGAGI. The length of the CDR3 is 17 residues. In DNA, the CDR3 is TGTACCAGCAGTTACGCGGCTAGCGGGGGGGCCAGAGAGACCCAGTACTTC. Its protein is CTSSYAASGGARETQYF.

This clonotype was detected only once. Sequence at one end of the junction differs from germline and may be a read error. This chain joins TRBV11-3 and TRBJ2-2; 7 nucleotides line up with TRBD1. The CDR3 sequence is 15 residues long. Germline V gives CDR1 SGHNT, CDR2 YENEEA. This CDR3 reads CASSLGRGSDRELFF. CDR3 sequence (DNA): TGTGCCAGCAGCTTAGGCCGCGGATCAGACAGGGAACTGTTTTTT.

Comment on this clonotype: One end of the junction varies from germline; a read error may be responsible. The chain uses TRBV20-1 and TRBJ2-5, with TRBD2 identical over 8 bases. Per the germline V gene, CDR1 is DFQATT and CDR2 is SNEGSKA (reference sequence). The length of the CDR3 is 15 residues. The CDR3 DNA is TGCAATGCTCCACACCTTCGGAGCGGGGGAGAGACCCAGTACTTC. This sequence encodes CNAPHLRSGGETQYF.

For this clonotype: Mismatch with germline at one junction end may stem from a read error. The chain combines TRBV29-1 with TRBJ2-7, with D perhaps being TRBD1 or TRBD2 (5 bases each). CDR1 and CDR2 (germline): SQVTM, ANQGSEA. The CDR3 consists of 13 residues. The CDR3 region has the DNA TGCAGCGCTGAACCAGGGAGAAGCTACGAGCAGTACTTC. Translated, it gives CSAEPGRSYEQYF.